Each of the 9 T cell receptor beta chains below was sequenced from the same sample in a study of control samples from healthy donors and cancer patients (dated by TCRdb to the early 2020s). Library method: the immunoSEQ multiplex PCR assay. As stored in TCRdb, this immuneACCESS dataset retains in-frame rearrangements with V and J assigned. A fraction of the clones does not appear; measured against another copy, unresolved V genes explain less than half of the discrepancy, and the remainder lacks a known reason. In all, the sample holds just over 150,000 clones, and roughly 92% of those were seen once. Of the sample, approximately 2.5% falls within the top ten clones. Input material: blood. The receptor source for this set is a man aged 50-59 years in good health.

V gene TRBV6-5 combines with J gene TRBJ1-1, with 9 bases identical to TRBD1. Losses at the gene ends were 2 bases for V and 1 base for J; bases not matched to a gene: 2. Germline V gene lookup returns CDR1 MNHEY and CDR2 SVGAGI. This CDR3 has 15 residues. CDR3 residues: CASSYGGQGNTEAFF. In nucleotides, the CDR3 is TGTGCCAGCAGTTACGGGGGACAGGGGAACACTGAAGCTTTCTTT.

The genes are TRBV9 and TRBJ2-7; a weak D match, TRBD2 (5 bases). In germline, CDR1 is SGDLS, CDR2 YYNGEE. V shed 3 bases and J shed 7 bases, with 11 bases lying between them. The CDR3 covers 12 residues. CDR3 residues: CASSAELGEQYF. CDR3 DNA: TGTGCCAGCAGCGCGGAACTAGGGGAGCAGTACTTC.

The chain joins TRBV4-1 to TRBJ1-1, with unresolved D. Trimming removed 2 bases at V and 6 bases at J, with 7 bases between. Germline assignment: CDR1 MGHRA and CDR2 YSYEKL. The CDR3 is made up of 12 amino acids. The CDR3: CASSQLGAEAFF. As DNA, the CDR3 is TGCGCCAGCAGCCAACTAGGCGCTGAAGCTTTCTTT.

The V gene is TRBV7-2, the J gene TRBJ1-6; no definite D call. The ends were cut back, 2 bases at V and 0 bases at J, with 11 bases in the middle. The CDR3 runs to 17 residues. Germline values: CDR1 SGHTA, CDR2 FQGNSA. DNA of the CDR3: TGTGCCAGCAGCTTAAGGGTGGGGAGCTCCTATAATTCACCCCTCCACTTT. It codes for CASSLRVGSSYNSPLHF.

The chain combines TRBV19 with TRBJ1-2; 7 nucleotides agree with TRBD1. Germline trimming cut 11 bases from V and 6 bases from J; bases unmatched to any gene: 6. Germline-derived CDR1 and CDR2 are LNHDA and SQIVND (reference sequence). The CDR3 totals 11 residues. The CDR3 coding sequence is TGTGCCTCCAGGGGGTTGGATGGCTACACCTTC. The encoded protein is CASRGLDGYTF.

The chain recombines TRBV28 with TRBJ1-4, with D perhaps matching TRBD1 (5 bases). CDR1 is MDHEN, CDR2 SYDVKM, per germline. The CDR3 length is 13 residues. Trimming stripped 8 bases from V and 7 bases from J, with 14 bases between. The CDR3 here is CASDRREGEKLFF. In DNA, the CDR3 is TGTGCCAGCGATCGCAGGGAGGGTGAAAAACTGTTTTTT.

Only one count was recorded for this clone. The chain is built from TRBV6-6 and TRBJ1-1; no clear D gene. The ends were cut back, 10 bases at V and 3 bases at J, with 15 bases in the middle. Germline V CDR1 and CDR2: MNHNY, SVGAGI (reference sequence). The length of the CDR3 is 13 residues. In nucleotides, the CDR3 is TGTGCCACCTCGGAGATTCGGGACACTGAAGCTTTCTTT. It is translated as CATSEIRDTEAFF.

V is TRBV10-1 and J is TRBJ2-7; D is unresolved. Per germline, CDR1 WNHNN and CDR2 SYGVQD (reference sequence). This CDR3 is 14 amino acids long. The V end lost 4 bases, the J end lost 4 bases, and 14 bases lay between the germline ends. As DNA, the CDR3 is TGCGCCAGCAGTGCCGACTTTTCGACATACGAGCAGTACTTC. This encodes CASSADFSTYEQYF.

J is TRBJ1-5 and V is TRBV19, with 8 bases aligning to TRBD1. CDR1 and CDR2 from the germline V gene are LNHDA and SQIVND (reference sequence). V was clipped by 9 bases and J by 7 bases; unmatched bases: 5. CDR3 length: 12 amino acids. CDR3 in amino acids: CASIGQGQPQHF. CDR3 in DNA: TGTGCCAGCATTGGACAGGGACAGCCCCAGCATTTT.